The source of this T cell receptor beta chain is a study of T cells in Graves' hyperthyroidism and ophthalmopathy. The table lists this clonotype with many counts. V dropped 4 bases and J dropped 11; count of bases not matched to a gene: 14. This CDR3 is built from 16 residues. RNA transcripts yielded amplified TCR beta CDR3 regions. Using the HTBI primer set, a first-round RT-PCR was run on the TCR CDR3. TCRdb redid the calling of the multiplex PCR reads with MiXCR, one entry per CDR3 protein. Of under 600,000 distinct CDR3 sequences in the sample, about a sixth are singletons; the top ten hold approximately 3.5%.

The rearrangement uses TRBV12-3 or TRBV12-4 and TRBJ2-1; TRBD2 matches 10 bases. This clonotype was obtained from a middle-aged woman with Graves' ophthalmopathy. The material sequenced was blood. CDR3 amino acids: CASSSTRPLAGEQQFF. CDR3 in DNA: TGTGCCAGCAGTTCAACCCGGCCTCTAGCGGGAGAACAGCAGTTCTTC.